Given below is one TCR beta chain in context. Its antigen is currently unknown. This sample was taken from a study of cytomegalovirus exposure and HLA in healthy donors. General observations from the study: In vitro, a few CMV-associated chains proved specific for CMV antigens. Across all donors, roughly uniform sequencing depth was an assumption of the presence/absence analyses. Being indistinguishable, some V segments were excluded, TRBV6-2 and TRBV6-3 among them.

The CDR3 spans 15 residues. Germline CDR1 SGHNT, CDR2 YYREEE (reference sequence). The ends lost 5 bases at V and 7 bases at J; junction bases unmatched: 12. PCR involved 60 Vbeta and 13 Jbeta primers. As originally analysed: Approximately 11 million of the roughly 80 million unique TCR beta chains counted in a later analysis were shared. The method was immunoSEQ multiplex PCR; TCRdb's version includes in-frame clones alone and lacks a portion of them. V and J calls and clone size are those listed in that table; D and trimming were worked out from the DNA. Of some 140,000 clones listed, about four fifths were seen once; the top ten hold 4% to 5.5%.

Sequenced material: PBMCs. V and J are TRBV5-4 and TRBJ2-7; 10 bases are a match to TRBD1. The source is a young man in good health. The DNA of the CDR3 is TGTGCCAGCAGACTCCCGGGACAGGGGTATAGGGAGCAGTACTTC. Protein: CASRLPGQGYREQYF.